The 29 T cell receptor beta chains presented below share a single source sample, sequenced in a study of blood T cell repertoires in COVID-19. The table came from immunoSEQ multiplex PCR; TCRdb's copy has only in-frame clones and leaves some out. The sample shows 15,000 to 16,000 clones, roughly 80% of them seen only once. What was sequenced was peripheral blood. Source of these receptors: a man aged 65 to 79 with active or convalescent COVID-19.

This clone has just one count. The chain couples TRBV6-1 to TRBJ2-7; 7 bases match TRBD2. This CDR3 is built from 15 residues. From germline, CDR1 is MNHNS and CDR2 SASEGT. With 2 bases clipped from V and 4 bases from J, the junction kept 8 bases outside the gene matches. The CDR3 sequence: CASSEFGGGGYEQYF. In nucleotides, the CDR3 is TGTGCCAGCAGTGAATTTGGGGGGGGAGGATACGAGCAGTACTTC.

V usage is TRBV19 and J usage is TRBJ2-7; 9 bases match TRBD1. The CDR3 runs 14 residues. Trimming cost V 3 bases and J 6 bases; bases outside gene matches: 6. CDR1 and CDR2 from the germline V gene are LNHDA and SQIVND (reference sequence). CDR3 sequence reads: CASSMGTGKGEQYF. The CDR3 bases are TGTGCCAGTAGTATGGGGACAGGGAAGGGCGAGCAGTACTTC.

The chain is built from TRBV7-9 and TRBJ2-2; 8 positions match TRBD1. V was clipped by 6 bases and J by 7 bases; unmatched bases: 10. From germline, CDR1 is SEHNR and CDR2 FQNEAQ (reference sequence). The CDR3 runs 15 residues. The CDR3 region has the DNA TGTGCCAGCAGGCCCACCGGGACAGGACACGGGGAGCTGTTTTTT. It specifies CASRPTGTGHGELFF.

The chain couples TRBV5-1 to TRBJ1-4; 8 bases align to TRBD1. With 2 bases clipped from V and 7 bases from J, the junction kept 4 bases outside the gene matches. Germline V gene lookup returns CDR1 SGHRS and CDR2 YFSETQ. The CDR3 length is 14 residues. The CDR3, as DNA: TGCGCCAGCAGCTTAACAGGGGGAGGTGAAAAACTGTTTTTT. Translation gives CASSLTGGGEKLFF.

The rearrangement uses TRBV4-3 and TRBJ2-2; perhaps TRBD1 as D (6 bases). CDR3 length: 16 residues. CDR1 is LGHNA and CDR2 is YSLEER in the germline V gene. Trimming cost V 0 bases and J 5 bases, with 13 bases left between them. DNA of the CDR3: TGCGCCAGCAGCCAAGATCGAGGGGGAGAAACCGGGGAGCTGTTTTTT. Amino acids: CASSQDRGGETGELFF.

The chain joins TRBV28 to TRBJ1-5; a weak D match, TRBD1 (5 bases). Germline V gene lookup returns CDR1 MDHEN and CDR2 SYDVKM. The CDR3 has 16 residues. Trimming cost V 3 bases and J 0 bases, with 12 bases left between them. CDR3 DNA: TGTGCCAGCAGTTTTCGGGGGGGAATTAGCAATCAGCCCCAGCATTTT. Translating gives CASSFRGGISNQPQHF. The whole variable domain, filled in from reference TRBV28 and TRBJ1-5, reads DVKVTQSSRYLVKRTGEKVFLECVQDMDHENMFWYRQDPGLGLRLIYFSYDVKMKEKGDIPEGYSVSREKKERFSLILESASTNQTSMYLCASSFRGGISNQPQHFGDGTRLSIL.

V is TRBV19 and J is TRBJ1-4; a weak D match, TRBD1 (6 bases). CDR3 length: 13 amino acids. The V and J ends lost 5 bases and 5 bases respectively, with 9 bases between them. Germline values: CDR1 LNHDA, CDR2 SQIVND (reference sequence). CDR3 sequence: CASSSGQNEKLFF. The CDR3 region has the DNA TGTGCCAGTAGTTCGGGACAAAATGAAAAACTGTTTTTT.

J is TRBJ2-7 and V is TRBV7-9, with 7 positions matching TRBD1. The CDR3 has 14 amino acids. Germline V gene lookup returns CDR1 SEHNR and CDR2 FQNEAQ (reference sequence). After removal of 2 bases from V and 4 bases from J, the junction contained 5 bases not matched to a gene. This CDR3 is CASSLQPGQYEQYF. The CDR3 nucleotides read TGTGCCAGCAGCTTACAACCGGGACAGTACGAGCAGTACTTC.

This chain links TRBV21-1 with TRBJ1-1; TRBD1 is the table's D call and was not checked against the DNA. TRBV21-1 is described as a pseudogene. The length of the CDR3 is 17 residues. The CDR3 here is CASSKGRGDRGNTEAFF. The CDR3 bases are TGTGCCAGCAGCAAAGGGCGGGGGGACAGGGGGAACACTGAAGCTTTCTTT.

This clone has only one observation. The rearrangement joins TRBV7-2 to TRBJ2-3, with 7 bases aligning to TRBD2. The CDR3 consists of 13 residues. Germline assignment: CDR1 SGHTA and CDR2 FQGNSA. V gave up 5 bases and J gave up 7 bases; unmatched junction bases: 6. CDR3 coding DNA: TGTGCCAGCAGCGACTCAAGCGGGAATACGCAGTATTTT. Translated: CASSDSSGNTQYF.

In DNA form, the CDR3 reads TGCAGCACCTTTTCTCCAGGGGGTGGTACTGAAGCTTTCTTT. Its translation: CSTFSPGGGTEAFF. The rearrangement joins TRBV29-1 to TRBJ1-1; the match to TRBD1 covers 7 bases. V trimming: 8 bases; J trimming: 5 bases; junction bases outside the gene matches: 14. The CDR3 spans 14 residues. Per germline, CDR1 SQVTM and CDR2 ANQGSEA.

In its sample, this clone was seen a few times. The gene calls are TRBV5-8 and TRBJ2-3, with 8 bases aligning to TRBD2. Trimming cost V 0 bases and J 1 base; bases outside gene matches: 7. CDR1 and CDR2 from the germline V gene are SGHTS and YDEGEE. The CDR3 is made up of 17 amino acids. CDR3 in amino acids: CASSLGSGSGGTDTQYF. Written as DNA, the CDR3 is TGTGCCAGCAGCTTGGGGAGCGGGAGTGGTGGCACAGATACGCAGTATTTT.

The chain has TRBV2 and TRBJ1-5, with D unclear. The germline V and J ends were trimmed by 3 bases and 6 bases, with 6 bases remaining between them. Per the germline V gene, CDR1 is SNHLY and CDR2 is FYNNEI. The CDR3 runs to 12 residues. CDR3 sequence reads: CASSDSGQPQHF. The DNA of the CDR3 is TGTGCCAGCAGTGATAGTGGTCAGCCCCAGCATTTT.

V and J are TRBV30 and TRBJ1-6; maybe TRBD1 (5 bases). Germline CDR1 GTSNPN, CDR2 SVGIG (reference sequence). The CDR3 loop spans 13 amino acids. V was shortened by 0 bases and J by 11 bases, with 11 bases between the two germline ends. Written as DNA, the CDR3 is TGTGCCTGGAGTGTACAGGAGGGTACACCCCTCCACTTT. Protein product: CAWSVQEGTPLHF.

The V and J genes are TRBV27 and TRBJ2-7; no clear D. Looked up from germline, CDR1 is MNHEY and CDR2 is SMNVEV (reference sequence). This CDR3 contains 13 residues. V was pared by 3 bases and J by 6 bases, with 12 bases between. CDR3 protein: CASSFNGHSEQYF. The CDR3 DNA sequence: TGTGCCAGCAGTTTCAACGGTCATTCCGAGCAGTACTTC.

CDR3 loop: CASSGTGLKETQYF. CDR3 nucleotide sequence: TGTGCCAGTAGTGGGACAGGGCTTAAAGAGACCCAGTACTTC. J is TRBJ2-5 and V is TRBV19, with TRBD1 matching over 9 bases. Germline CDR1 LNHDA, CDR2 SQIVND (reference sequence). The CDR3 is 14 amino acids. With 5 bases clipped from V and 3 bases from J, the junction kept 4 bases outside the gene matches.

This clone was seen a single time. V usage is TRBV2 and J usage is TRBJ2-5; TRBD2 is a possible D gene (6 bases). The V end was cut by 7 bases, the J end by 2 bases, with 20 bases between. CDR1 SNHLY and CDR2 FYNNEI come from the germline V gene. The CDR3 loop spans 16 amino acids. CDR3 residues: CASKNDDFSGQETQYF. DNA for the CDR3: TGTGCCAGCAAGAATGATGATTTTAGCGGTCAAGAGACCCAGTACTTC.

This chain connects TRBV6-5 to TRBJ2-1; D call uncertain. CDR1 is MNHEY, CDR2 SVGAGI, per germline. V shed 10 bases and J shed 2 bases, with 9 bases lying between them. The CDR3 sequence is 12 residues long. The CDR3 protein is CATLNPYNEQFF. CDR3 DNA: TGTGCCACCCTAAACCCCTACAATGAGCAGTTCTTC.

The gene calls are TRBV28 and TRBJ1-3; 9 nucleotides match TRBD1. The CDR3 extends over 14 amino acids. CDR1 is MDHEN and CDR2 is SYDVKM in the germline V gene. With V trimmed by 6 bases and J by 4 bases, 4 bases remained unmatched. The DNA of the CDR3 is TGTGCCAGCAGAACAGGGGGCGCGGGAAACACCATATATTTT. It specifies CASRTGGAGNTIYF. The entire variable domain, with the rest obtained from reference TRBV28 and TRBJ1-3, is as follows: DVKVTQSSRYLVKRTGEKVFLECVQDMDHENMFWYRQDPGLGLRLIYFSYDVKMKEKGDIPEGYSVSREKKERFSLILESASTNQTSMYLCASRTGGAGNTIYFGEGSWLTVV.

This clone rates as medium-sized. The rearrangement links TRBV6-5 to TRBJ2-7; D ambiguous. The germline CDR1 and CDR2 sequences are MNHEY and SVGAGI. This CDR3 comprises 14 residues. The V gene lost 5 bases and the J gene lost 0 bases, with 11 bases spanning the gap. The CDR3, as DNA: TGTGCCAGCAGTCCCTCACCGGTCTCCTACGAGCAGTACTTC. Protein sequence: CASSPSPVSYEQYF.

The rearrangement links TRBV7-9 to TRBJ2-1; 11 bases agree with TRBD1. CDR3 size: 16 residues. The V gene's germline CDR1 is SEHNR and CDR2 FQNEAQ (reference sequence). The V and J ends lost 5 bases and 2 bases, in that order; junction bases with no gene match: 5. CDR3 bases: TGTGCCAGCAGCAATGGGGACAGGGGGGCCTACAATGAGCAGTTCTTC. Translation: CASSNGDRGAYNEQFF.

The rearrangement links TRBV2 to TRBJ2-2; D might be TRBD2 (5 bases). In germline, CDR1 is SNHLY, CDR2 FYNNEI. The CDR3 extends over 15 amino acids. Trimming pared 6 bases from V and 2 bases from J, leaving 13 bases between. The CDR3 sequence: CASRKDGDNTGELFF. Written as DNA, the CDR3 is TGTGCCAGCAGGAAAGACGGGGATAACACCGGGGAGCTGTTTTTT.

This rearrangement joins TRBV4-1 to TRBJ2-1, with a tentative D call TRBD2 (5 bases). From germline, CDR1 is MGHRA and CDR2 YSYEKL. V was cut by 2 bases and J by 1 base, with 6 bases left in between. The length of the CDR3 is 14 residues. For the CDR3, the DNA is TGCGCCAGCAGCCAAAGCGGATCCTACAATGAGCAGTTCTTC. This encodes CASSQSGSYNEQFF.

This sequence joins TRBV7-3 and TRBJ2-3; 8 bases map to TRBD1. The CDR3 consists of 15 residues. V trimming: 5 bases; J trimming: 2 bases; junction bases outside the gene matches: 6. Germline CDR1 and CDR2: SGHTA and FQGTGA. CDR3 sequence (DNA): TGTGCCAGCAGCCCCGGACAGGGAGCCACAGATACGCAGTATTTT. Protein: CASSPGQGATDTQYF.

V is TRBV11-2 and J is TRBJ1-6, with 9 bases fitting TRBD1. The V and J ends lost 5 bases and 5 bases, in that order; junction bases with no gene match: 7. The CDR3 spans 16 residues. Germline values: CDR1 SGHAT, CDR2 FQNNGV. CDR3 coding DNA: TGTGCCAGCAGCGAGGGAGGACAGGGGAATAATTCACCCCTCCACTTT. Translation: CASSEGGQGNNSPLHF.

This clone was observed a few times. The chain has TRBV28 and TRBJ2-7, with D possibly TRBD2 on 5 matching bases. With 7 bases removed from V and 5 bases from J, the gap between germline ends came to 9 bases. Germline loops: CDR1 MDHEN, CDR2 SYDVKM. This CDR3 comprises 11 residues. Here the CDR3 DNA reads TGTGCCAGCATCCTGGAGGACGAGCAGTACTTC. It translates to CASILEDEQYF.

The sample holds one count of this clone. This chain uses TRBV4-3 with TRBJ2-6; 9 bases map to TRBD1. CDR3 length equals 16 residues. The V gene's germline CDR1 is LGHNA and CDR2 YSLEER. Trimming took 5 bases from V and 3 from J; bases not matched to a gene: 5. The CDR3 DNA reads as TGCGCCAGCAGCTACCGGACAGGGGATGGGGCCAACGTCCTGACTTTC. It encodes CASSYRTGDGANVLTF.

This clone was seen only once. This sequence joins TRBV5-4 and TRBJ2-1, with 13 positions matching TRBD2. Germline V CDR1 and CDR2: SGHNT, YYREEE (reference sequence). CDR3 length equals 15 residues. Germline trimming cut 2 bases from V and 6 bases from J; bases unmatched to any gene: 2. The CDR3 DNA follows: TGTGCCAGCAGCTTAACTAGCGGGGGGGTCAATGAGCAGTTCTTC. Amino acids: CASSLTSGGVNEQFF.

V gene TRBV4-1 combines with J gene TRBJ2-7; D is perhaps TRBD2 (5 bases). Germline V CDR1 and CDR2: MGHRA, YSYEKL. The CDR3 consists of 19 residues. Trimming cost V 3 bases and J 0 bases, with 24 bases left between them. CDR3 sequence (DNA): TGCGCCAGCAGCCACCACACGGGCGAGCGGAGTAAAAGCTCCTACGAGCAGTACTTC. This translates into CASSHHTGERSKSSYEQYF.